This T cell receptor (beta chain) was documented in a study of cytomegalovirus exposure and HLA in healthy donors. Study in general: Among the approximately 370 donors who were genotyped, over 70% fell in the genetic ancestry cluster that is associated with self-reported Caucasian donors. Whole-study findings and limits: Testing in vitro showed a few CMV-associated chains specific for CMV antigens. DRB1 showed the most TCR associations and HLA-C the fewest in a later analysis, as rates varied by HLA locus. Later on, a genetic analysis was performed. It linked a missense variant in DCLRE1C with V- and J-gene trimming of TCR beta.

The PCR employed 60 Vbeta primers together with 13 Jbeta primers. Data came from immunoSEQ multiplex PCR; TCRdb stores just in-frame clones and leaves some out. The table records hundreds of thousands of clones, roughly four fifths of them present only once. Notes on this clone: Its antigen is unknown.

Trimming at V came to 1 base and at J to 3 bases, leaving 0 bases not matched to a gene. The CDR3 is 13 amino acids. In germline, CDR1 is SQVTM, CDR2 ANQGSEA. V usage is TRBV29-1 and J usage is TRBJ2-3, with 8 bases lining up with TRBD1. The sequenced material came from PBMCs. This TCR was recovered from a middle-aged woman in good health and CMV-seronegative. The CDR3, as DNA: TGCAGCGTTGAAGGACAGGGGACAGATACGCAGTATTTT. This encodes CSVEGQGTDTQYF.